This T cell receptor beta chain was recorded in a study of blood T cell repertoires in COVID-19. Study-wide background: Samples of COVID-19 (acute and convalescent) were obtained from the United States, Italy and Spain. From T cells, B-cell-depleted T cells, or PBMCs came the material, which was cDNA or gDNA.

The CDR3 runs to 13 residues. V gave up 10 bases and J gave up 6 bases; unmatched junction bases: 11. CDR1 is LNHDA and CDR2 is SQIVND in the germline V gene (reference sequence). In the authors' workflow: Scientists estimated how many nucleated cells there were by amplifying reference gene primers. Data came from immunoSEQ multiplex PCR; TCRdb stores just in-frame clones and leaves some out. The V and J calls and clone size are taken from that table; D and trimming were inferred from the DNA. The sample contains 25,000 to 30,000 clones, roughly 90% of which appear only once. The TCR originated in a human donor in a cohort sampled during active COVID-19. This rearrangement joins TRBV19 to TRBJ2-7; 8 positions agree with TRBD2. Sample: peripheral blood. CDR3 nucleotides: TGTGCCACCGGGGGACTAGGATCGGCCGAGCAGTACTTC. Its protein is CATGGLGSAEQYF.